Below, 15 T cell receptor beta chains from the same sample are listed, as sequenced in a study of identical twins. TCRdb fed the 5' RACE reads into MiXCR, producing one record per CDR3 protein. The table has 450,000 to 500,000 distinct CDR3 sequences, 13% to 15% seen once. These same records also appear under a second study, on yellow fever vaccine responses in identical twins.

Material for sequencing was CD4+ T cells sorted from blood. The receptors were sampled from a woman under 30 in good health.

The chain combines TRBV12-3 or TRBV12-4 with TRBJ1-2; D is unresolved. This CDR3 has 14 residues. Trimming removed 3 bases from V and 3 bases from J, with 11 bases in between. The CDR3 sequence: CASSFEVFDYGYTF. Here the CDR3 DNA reads TGTGCCAGCAGTTTCGAGGTCTTCGACTATGGCTACACCTTC.

This sequence joins TRBV12-3 or TRBV12-4 and TRBJ2-3, with TRBD1 as a possible D gene (6 bases). The length of the CDR3 is 16 residues. V lost 6 bases and J lost 3, with 19 bases in between. In DNA, the CDR3 is TGTGCCAGCAGCCCTAGAGCCCGGGGACATACAGATACGCAGTATTTT. It encodes CASSPRARGHTDTQYF.

The genes are TRBV29-1 and TRBJ2-6, with TRBD1 matching over 9 bases. The J segment lost 4 bases and the V segment lost 6 bases, leaving 7 bases of the junction unmatched. The CDR3 loop spans 15 amino acids. The germline V gene encodes CDR1 SQVTM and CDR2 ANQGSEA. The CDR3 reads CSVFYRGPGANVLTF. The CDR3 DNA is TGCAGCGTATTTTACAGGGGGCCCGGGGCCAACGTCCTGACTTTC. Looking up the rest from reference TRBV29-1 and TRBJ2-6 gives the full variable domain: SAVISQKPSRDICQRGTSLTIQCQVDSQVTMMFWYRQQPGQSLTLIATANQGSEATYESGFVIDKFPISRPNLTFSTLTVSNMSPEDSSIYLCSVFYRGPGANVLTFGAGSRLTVL.

The sample holds a few counts of this clonotype. V gene TRBV7-9 combines with J gene TRBJ2-2, with TRBD2 identical over 8 bases. CDR1 is SEHNR, CDR2 FQNEAQ, per germline (reference sequence). V gave up 4 bases and J gave up 6 bases; unmatched junction bases: 13. This CDR3 contains 17 residues. The CDR3 nucleotides are TGTGCCAGCAGCTCTCAGCCGGGACTAGGGCCCCCCGGGGAGCTGTTTTTT. The encoded protein is CASSSQPGLGPPGELFF.

This chain links TRBV3-1 with TRBJ2-5; TRBD1 is a possible D gene (5 bases). Trimming shortened V by 4 bases and J by 1 base, and 16 bases separated the two germline ends. There are 16 residues in the CDR3. From germline, CDR1 is LGHDT and CDR2 YNNKEL (reference sequence). The CDR3 spells CASSPRYPTAQETQYF. CDR3 nucleotides: TGTGCCAGCAGCCCACGATATCCGACAGCCCAAGAGACCCAGTACTTC.

The chain carries TRBV28 and TRBJ2-5, with 11 bases that match TRBD2. The CDR3 is made up of 14 amino acids. Germline loops: CDR1 MDHEN, CDR2 SYDVKM. V lost 3 bases and J lost 10; bases outside the gene matches: 7. The CDR3: CASSFFGTSGGQYF. The CDR3 region has the DNA TGTGCCAGCAGTTTCTTTGGGACTAGCGGTGGCCAGTACTTC.

This clonotype has more than one count but fewer than ten. This rearrangement joins TRBV28 to TRBJ1-4, with D hard to call. Germline CDR1 and CDR2: MDHEN and SYDVKM. The CDR3 runs 11 residues. V shed 8 bases and J shed 6 bases, with 7 bases lying between them. The CDR3, as DNA: TGTGCCAGCGGGTCGTATGAAAAACTGTTTTTT. As protein: CASGSYEKLFF. Variable domain in full (rest from reference TRBV28 and TRBJ1-4): DVKVTQSSRYLVKRTGEKVFLECVQDMDHENMFWYRQDPGLGLRLIYFSYDVKMKEKGDIPEGYSVSREKKERFSLILESASTNQTSMYLCASGSYEKLFFGSGTQLSVL.

This clonotype was counted at least ten times. The chain carries TRBV5-1 and TRBJ2-3, with 9 nucleotides matching TRBD2. Germline CDR1 reads SGHRS; CDR2 reads YFSETQ. The V gene end was trimmed by 0 bases and the J gene end by 5 bases; junction bases not matched to a gene: 10. This CDR3 has 17 amino acids. CDR3 protein: CASSLELAGAGGDTQYF. The CDR3 DNA sequence: TGCGCCAGCAGCTTGGAATTAGCGGGGGCCGGGGGAGATACGCAGTATTTT.

The chain combines TRBV6-4 with TRBJ2-2; 14 bases fit TRBD2. Germline lookup yields CDR1 MRHNA and CDR2 SNTAGT. The CDR3 is 17 amino acids. The trim removed 6 bases at V and 3 bases at J, leaving 6 bases unmatched. The CDR3 loop reads CASSGTSGRGDTGELFF. The CDR3 coding sequence is TGTGCCAGCAGCGGGACTAGCGGGAGAGGGGACACCGGGGAGCTGTTTTTT.

The gene calls are TRBV29-1 and TRBJ2-1; maybe TRBD2 (6 bases). Trimming left V 6 bases short and J 0 bases short, with 12 bases between. Germline loops: CDR1 SQVTM, CDR2 ANQGSEA. The CDR3 consists of 14 residues. The CDR3 region is CSVWTTNSYNEQFF. DNA of the CDR3: TGCAGCGTATGGACTACGAACTCCTACAATGAGCAGTTCTTC.

The J gene is TRBJ2-2, the V gene TRBV29-1; D remains unclear. Germline CDR1 is SQVTM and CDR2 is ANQGSEA. Trimming stripped 4 bases from V and 5 bases from J, with 11 bases between. This CDR3 contains 13 residues. CDR3 region: CSVGSARTGELFF. In DNA, the CDR3 is TGCAGCGTTGGGTCGGCGCGGACCGGGGAGCTGTTTTTT.

The CDR3: CATSTTGRPFYNEQFF. DNA for the CDR3: TGTGCCACCAGTACCACGGGACGGCCCTTCTACAATGAGCAGTTCTTC. The V and J genes are TRBV24-1 and TRBJ2-1; D is possibly TRBD1 or TRBD2 (5 bases each). Germline CDR1 KGHDR, CDR2 SFDVKD. The length of the CDR3 is 16 residues. V was trimmed by 6 bases and J by 3 bases, leaving 17 bases between them.

The CDR3 region has the DNA TGCGCCAGCAGTGAGTCAGGGACAGGGCTCTCCTACAATGAGCAGTTCTTC. Translated: CASSESGTGLSYNEQFF. The rearrangement links TRBV10-1 to TRBJ2-1, with 9 nucleotides matching TRBD1. Unmatched junction bases numbered 3, after V lost 0 bases and J lost 0 bases. Germline V gene lookup returns CDR1 WNHNN and CDR2 SYGVQD (reference sequence). The length of the CDR3 is 17 residues.

This clonotype was counted a few times. The chain carries TRBV2 and TRBJ2-1; D not resolved. Trimming removed 7 bases at V and 8 bases at J, with 12 bases between. The germline gives CDR1 SNHLY, CDR2 FYNNEI. There are 12 residues in the CDR3. The CDR3: CASNVGWDEQFF. The CDR3 DNA is TGTGCCAGCAACGTGGGCTGGGATGAGCAGTTCTTC.

J is TRBJ1-1 and V is TRBV20-1; 9 bases agree with TRBD1. This CDR3 is 14 amino acids long. After removal of 5 bases from V and 7 bases from J, the junction contained 11 bases not matched to a gene. Germline CDR1 DFQATT, CDR2 SNEGSKA (reference sequence). CDR3: CSAYPDRGGVEAFF. DNA of the CDR3: TGCAGTGCTTACCCGGACAGGGGCGGGGTTGAAGCTTTCTTT.